The clone carrying this TCR beta chain was seen a handful of times. Trimming shortened V by 5 bases and J by 2 bases, and 12 bases separated the two germline ends. The CDR3 is made up of 15 amino acids. CDR1 and CDR2 from the germline V gene are LNHDA and SQIVND (reference sequence). This sample was taken from a study of beta chain features in type 1 diabetes. Looking at the study overall: Examination spanned around 110 million sorted cells from all samples.

Reverse transcribing all isolated RNA meant expressed TCRB transcripts were sequenced. The table came from immunoSEQ multiplex PCR; TCRdb's copy has only in-frame clones and leaves some out. In the table there are 70,000 to 90,000 clones, 25% to 35% of which are singletons. The chain employs TRBV19 and TRBJ2-2; D is possibly TRBD2 (5 bases). The source is a woman younger than 35 in good health. Specimen: stem cell memory CD4+ T cells from blood. CDR3 DNA: TGTGCCAGTAGTGTAAGCGGAGTCAACACCGGGGAGCTGTTTTTT. Translated: CASSVSGVNTGELFF.